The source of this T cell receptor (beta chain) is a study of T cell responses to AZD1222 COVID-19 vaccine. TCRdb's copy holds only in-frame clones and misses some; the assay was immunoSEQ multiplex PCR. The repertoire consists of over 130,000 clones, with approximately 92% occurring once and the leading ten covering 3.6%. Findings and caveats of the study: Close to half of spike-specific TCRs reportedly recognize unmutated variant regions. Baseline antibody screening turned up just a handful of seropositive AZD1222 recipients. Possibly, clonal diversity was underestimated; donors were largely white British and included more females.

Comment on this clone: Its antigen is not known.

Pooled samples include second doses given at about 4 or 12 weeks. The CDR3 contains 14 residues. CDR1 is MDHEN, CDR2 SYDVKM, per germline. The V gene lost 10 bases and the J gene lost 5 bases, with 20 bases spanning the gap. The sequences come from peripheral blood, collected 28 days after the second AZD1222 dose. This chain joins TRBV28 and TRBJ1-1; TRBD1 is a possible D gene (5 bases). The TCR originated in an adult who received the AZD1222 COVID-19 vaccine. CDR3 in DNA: TGTGCCACCAACCGGGGCGGTCTGGGTACTGAAGCTTTCTTT. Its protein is CATNRGGLGTEAFF. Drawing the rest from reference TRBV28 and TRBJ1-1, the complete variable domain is DVKVTQSSRYLVKRTGEKVFLECVQDMDHENMFWYRQDPGLGLRLIYFSYDVKMKEKGDIPEGYSVSREKKERFSLILESASTNQTSMYLCATNRGGLGTEAFFGQGTRLTVV.